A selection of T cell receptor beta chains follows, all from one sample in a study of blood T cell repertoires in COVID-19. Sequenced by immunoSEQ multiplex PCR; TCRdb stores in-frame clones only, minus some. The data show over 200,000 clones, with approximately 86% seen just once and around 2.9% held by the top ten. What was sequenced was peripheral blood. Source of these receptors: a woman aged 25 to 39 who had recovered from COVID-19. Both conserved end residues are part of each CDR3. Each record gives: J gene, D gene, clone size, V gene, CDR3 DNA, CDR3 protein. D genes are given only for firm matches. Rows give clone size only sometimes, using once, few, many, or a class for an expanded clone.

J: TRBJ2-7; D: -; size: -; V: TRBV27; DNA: TGTGCCAGCAGTTTTGGGTCCGGAGGCACCTACGAGCAGTACTTC; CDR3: CASSFGSGGTYEQYF
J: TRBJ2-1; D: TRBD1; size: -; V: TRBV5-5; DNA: TGTGCCAGCAGCTTGAGACAGGGCACCATTCTGCCCAATGAGCAGTTCTTC; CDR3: CASSLRQGTILPNEQFF
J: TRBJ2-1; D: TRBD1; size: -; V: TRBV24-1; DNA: TGTGCCACCAGTGAGACAGGGGGCTTGGATGAGCAGTTCTTC; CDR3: CATSETGGLDEQFF
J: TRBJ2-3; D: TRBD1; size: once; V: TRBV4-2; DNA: TGTGCCAGCAGCCAAGGCCTCGCCGGGACAGGGGGGACAGATACGCAGTATTTT; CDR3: CASSQGLAGTGGTDTQYF
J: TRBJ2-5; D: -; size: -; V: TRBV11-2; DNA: TGTGCCAGCAGCTTAGGAGTATTGCCTAGGGAGACCCAGTACTTC; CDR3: CASSLGVLPRETQYF
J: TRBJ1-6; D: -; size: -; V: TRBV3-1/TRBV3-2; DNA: TGTGCCAGCAGCCAAACGAGGGTTGGTAATTCACCCCTCCACTTT; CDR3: CASSQTRVGNSPLHF
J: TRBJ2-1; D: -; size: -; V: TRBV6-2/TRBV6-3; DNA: TGTGCCAGCAGTTACTCGAGCGGGCTCTCCTACAATGAGCAGTTCTTC; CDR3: CASSYSSGLSYNEQFF
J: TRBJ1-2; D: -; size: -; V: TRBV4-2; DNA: TGTGCCAGCAGCCAAGGGACGGGACAAGGGGACTATGGCTACACCTTC; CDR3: CASSQGTGQGDYGYTF
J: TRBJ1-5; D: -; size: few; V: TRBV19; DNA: TGTGCCAGTAGGGATGCAGGAGGCTTGTGGCCCCAGCATTTT; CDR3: CASRDAGGLWPQHF
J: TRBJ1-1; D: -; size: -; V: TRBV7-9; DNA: TGTGCCAGCAGTTCCTCGGGGATCCCTGAAGCTTTCTTT; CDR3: CASSSSGIPEAFF
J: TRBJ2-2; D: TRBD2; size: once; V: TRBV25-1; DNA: TGTGCCAGCAGTGATCGGCGGGGGGGCGCGGACACCGGGGAGCTGTTTTTT; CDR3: CASSDRRGGADTGELFF
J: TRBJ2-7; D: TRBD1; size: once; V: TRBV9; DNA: TGTGCCAGCAGCGCCGGACAGGGGGGGACCTACGAGCAGTACTTC; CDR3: CASSAGQGGTYEQYF
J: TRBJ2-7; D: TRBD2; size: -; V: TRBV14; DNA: TGTGCCAGCAGCCAAGGGACTAGCGGGGCCTACGAGCAGTACTTC; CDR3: CASSQGTSGAYEQYF
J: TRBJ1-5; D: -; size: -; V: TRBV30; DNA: TGTGCCTGGAGTGTAGGAGGGCAGGGCCAGCCCCAGCATTTT; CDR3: CAWSVGGQGQPQHF
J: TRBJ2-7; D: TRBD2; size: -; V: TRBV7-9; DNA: TGTGCCAGCAGCTTAGGGCCGACTAGCGGGGACCACTACGAGCAGTACTTC; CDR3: CASSLGPTSGDHYEQYF
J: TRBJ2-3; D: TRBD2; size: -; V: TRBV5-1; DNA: TGCGCCAGCAGCGGCGGGACTAGCGGGGGTGATACGCAGTATTTT; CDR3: CASSGGTSGGDTQYF
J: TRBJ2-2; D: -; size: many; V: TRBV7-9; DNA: TGTGCCAGCAGCTTAATCGGCAGGGTGAACACCGGGGAGCTGTTTTTT; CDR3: CASSLIGRVNTGELFF
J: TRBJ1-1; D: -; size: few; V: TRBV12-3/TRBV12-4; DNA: TGTGCCAGCAGTTTCTTGGGGGGGGCTTTCTTT; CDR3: CASSFLGGAFF
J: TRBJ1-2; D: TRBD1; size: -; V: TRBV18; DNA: TGTGCCAGCTCACCACTCAACTCGGGACAGGGTGTTGATGGCTACACCTTC; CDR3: CASSPLNSGQGVDGYTF
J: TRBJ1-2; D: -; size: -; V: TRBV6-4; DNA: TGTGCCAACGGCCGGGGGACGCCGCGCGGCTACACCTTC; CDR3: CANGRGTPRGYTF
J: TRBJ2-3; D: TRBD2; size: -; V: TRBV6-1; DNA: TGTGCCAGCAGTGGAAGTAGCGGGGGGGTAGCAGATACGCAGTATTTT; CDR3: CASSGSSGGVADTQYF
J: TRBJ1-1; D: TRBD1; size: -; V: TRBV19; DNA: TGTGCCAGTAGTCGGACAGGGCCGAACACTGAAGCTTTCTTT; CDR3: CASSRTGPNTEAFF
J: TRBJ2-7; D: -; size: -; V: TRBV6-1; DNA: TGTGCCAGCAGTGAAGCCAGGGAAGAGCAGTACTTC; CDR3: CASSEAREEQYF
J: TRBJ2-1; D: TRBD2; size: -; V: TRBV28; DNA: TGTGCCAGCAGTAAGACTAGCGGGGTGTACAATGAGCAGTTCTTC; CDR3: CASSKTSGVYNEQFF